A single TCR beta chain is shown here with its context. This record comes from a study of blood T cell repertoires in COVID-19. Study overall: T cells, B-cell-depleted T cells, or PBMCs provided the cDNA or gDNA that served as material.

V was cut by 3 bases and J by 3 bases, with 18 bases left in between. CDR3 length: 17 residues. Germline-derived CDR1 and CDR2 are LGHDT and YNNKEL (reference sequence). Original processing methods: Amplifying reference gene primers gave estimates of nucleated cell counts. Repertoires were generated with immunoSEQ multiplex PCR, while TCRdb's copy carries only in-frame clones and drops some. The DNA was the basis for D and trimming; V, J and clone size are from that table. The sample yields hundreds of thousands of clones, roughly 89% seen once. This chain connects TRBV3-1 (or the pseudogene TRBV3-2) to TRBJ1-3, with D perhaps matching TRBD1 (5 bases). The sequenced material came from peripheral blood. The clonotype originates from a woman aged 50 to 60 with COVID-19, enrolled during active disease. The CDR3 region is CASSQGTGGVFGNTIYF. The CDR3 nucleotides are TGTGCCAGCAGCCAGGGGACGGGGGGGGTGTTTGGAAACACCATATATTTT.